The next 14 T cell receptor beta chains were all read from a single sample in a study of cytomegalovirus exposure and HLA in healthy donors. Vbeta (60) and Jbeta (13) primers were used in the PCR. The table came from immunoSEQ multiplex PCR; TCRdb's copy has only in-frame clones and leaves some out. This sample yields about 130,000 clones, of which approximately 75% are seen a single time; 3.5% to 4.5% belongs to the top ten. The specimen was PBMCs. These receptors originate from a young man in good health and CMV-seronegative.

The chain employs TRBV28 and TRBJ1-3, with TRBD1 matching over 8 bases. The ends lost 8 bases at V and 8 bases at J; junction bases unmatched: 11. Germline CDR1 is MDHEN and CDR2 is SYDVKM. This CDR3 is 14 amino acids long. CDR3 in DNA: TGTGCCAGCGGTAGGCTAACAGGGGGATACACCATATATTTT. The encoded protein is CASGRLTGGYTIYF.

The chain couples TRBV6-1 to TRBJ2-5; TRBD2 agrees at 7 bases. The CDR3 runs 14 residues. The V gene's germline CDR1 is MNHNS and CDR2 SASEGT. J gave up 4 bases and V 1 base, and 3 bases lay outside the gene matches. CDR3 DNA sequence: TGTGCCAGCAGTGAAGGCCCGGGGGGAGAGACCCAGTACTTC. Translation: CASSEGPGGETQYF.

The gene calls are TRBV6-6 and TRBJ2-2; D call uncertain. This CDR3 has 16 amino acids. Trimming removed 2 bases from V and 2 bases from J, with 12 bases in between. Per the germline V gene, CDR1 is MNHNY and CDR2 is SVGAGI (reference sequence). The CDR3 is CASSYGRFANTGELFF. The CDR3 nucleotides read TGTGCCAGCAGTTACGGCAGGTTTGCCAACACCGGGGAGCTGTTTTTT.

The V call is TRBV6-5, the J call TRBJ2-1; TRBD2 agrees at 14 bases. This CDR3 has 14 residues. CDR1 and CDR2 from the germline V gene are MNHEY and SVGAGI. V trimming: 6 bases; J trimming: 9 bases; junction bases outside the gene matches: 4. The CDR3 DNA follows: TGTGCCAGCAGGACTAGCGGGGGGGCAGTTGAGCAGTTCTTC. Translating gives CASRTSGGAVEQFF.

The genes are TRBV5-1 and TRBJ2-2; D is perhaps TRBD2 (6 bases). The CDR3 has 17 residues. V gave up 0 bases and J gave up 3 bases, with 15 bases separating them. Per germline, CDR1 SGHRS and CDR2 YFSETQ. CDR3 DNA: TGCGCCAGCAGCTTGGTTACGGGGGTAGGGCACACCGGGGAGCTGTTTTTT. Translating it yields CASSLVTGVGHTGELFF. Complete variable domain (other parts from reference TRBV5-1 and TRBJ2-2): KAGVTQTPRYLIKTRGQQVTLSCSPISGHRSVSWYQQTPGQGLQFLFEYFSETQRNKGNFPGRFSGRQFSNSRSEMNVSTLELGDSALYLCASSLVTGVGHTGELFFGEGSRLTVL.

This clone occurred a few times. The gene calls are TRBV2 and TRBJ2-3; 9 bases are a match to TRBD2. V was clipped by 8 bases and J by 4 bases; unmatched bases: 7. This CDR3 contains 14 residues. CDR1 and CDR2 (germline): SNHLY, FYNNEI. CDR3 sequence reads: CASSGLAGSDTQYF. DNA of the CDR3: TGTGCCAGCTCCGGGCTAGCGGGGTCAGATACGCAGTATTTT.

The J gene is TRBJ2-7, the V gene TRBV7-2; 9 nucleotides agree with TRBD1. Germline CDR1 is SGHTA and CDR2 is FQGNSA. After removal of 5 bases from V and 1 base from J, the junction contained 6 bases not matched to a gene. CDR3 length: 15 residues. The CDR3 spells CASSPPGQGSYEQYF. The DNA for the CDR3 is TGTGCCAGCAGCCCCCCGGGACAGGGATCCTACGAGCAGTACTTC.

The CDR3 protein is CASSYQGREQYF. CDR3 nucleotides: TGTGCCAGCAGTTACCAGGGTCGGGAGCAGTACTTC. The chain uses TRBV6-6 and TRBJ2-5; D possibly corresponds to TRBD2 (6 bases). Germline CDR1 MNHNY, CDR2 SVGAGI (reference sequence). CDR3 length: 12 residues. V lost 2 bases to trimming and J lost 11 bases, with 12 bases between them.

This clone was picked up a small number of times. The chain uses TRBV28 and TRBJ2-7; maybe TRBD1 (6 bases). Trimming removed 4 bases at V and 5 bases at J, with 9 bases between. CDR1 and CDR2 (germline): MDHEN, SYDVKM. The CDR3 is 12 residues long. CDR3 nucleotide sequence: TGTGCCAGCAGTTCAAACAGGGACGAGCAGTACTTC. Its translation is CASSSNRDEQYF.

This clone was observed a single time. V usage is TRBV10-3 and J usage is TRBJ2-7; D perhaps matches TRBD1 (6 bases). Germline CDR1 ENHRY, CDR2 SYGVKD. The V gene lost 2 bases and the J gene lost 0 bases, with 17 bases spanning the gap. The CDR3 length is 17 residues. In nucleotides, the CDR3 is TGTGCCATCAGTGAGGAAAGGCTCCGGGACACCTCCTACGAGCAGTACTTC. Amino acids: CAISEERLRDTSYEQYF.

This chain joins TRBV4-2 and TRBJ1-2; D call uncertain. The CDR3 sequence is 15 residues long. Germline V lookup: CDR1 LGHNA, CDR2 YNFKEQ. Trimming shortened V by 3 bases and J by 6 bases, and 17 bases separated the two germline ends. The DNA for the CDR3 is TGTGCCAGCAGCCACCCCCTCAGGATATTCCATGGCTACACCTTC. Protein sequence: CASSHPLRIFHGYTF.

With regard to this clone: At one end the junction does not follow the germline gene, possibly because of a read error. The CDR3 loop is CASSLAVVAGGPPDTQYF. The CDR3 DNA reads as TGTGCTAGCAGCTTAGCTGTTGTGGCGGGGGGACCGCCAGATACGCAGTATTTT. The chain links TRBV7-7 to TRBJ2-3; TRBD2 agrees at 8 bases. This CDR3 is built from 18 residues. Germline CDR1 SSHAT, CDR2 FNYEAQ (reference sequence).

V and J are TRBV5-1 and TRBJ2-6; 10 nucleotides align to TRBD1. V shed 3 bases and J 0 bases; nucleotides not matched to a gene: 6. This CDR3 region has 18 residues. CDR1 is SGHRS, CDR2 YFSETQ, per germline. For the CDR3, the DNA is TGCGCCAGCAGCTCCCGACAGGGGGCGGACTCTGGGGCCAACGTCCTGACTTTC. This encodes CASSSRQGADSGANVLTF. The full variable domain, rest sourced from reference TRBV5-1 and TRBJ2-6, is KAGVTQTPRYLIKTRGQQVTLSCSPISGHRSVSWYQQTPGQGLQFLFEYFSETQRNKGNFPGRFSGRQFSNSRSEMNVSTLELGDSALYLCASSSRQGADSGANVLTFGAGSRLTVL.

The chain carries TRBV5-4 and TRBJ2-2, with D possibly TRBD2 on 5 matching bases. Germline CDR1 reads SGHNT; CDR2 reads YYREEE (reference sequence). The germline V and J ends were trimmed by 3 bases and 7 bases, with 10 bases remaining between them. CDR3 length: 13 residues. The CDR3: CASSWFGVGELFF. CDR3 sequence (DNA): TGTGCCAGCAGCTGGTTCGGGGTCGGGGAGCTGTTTTTT.